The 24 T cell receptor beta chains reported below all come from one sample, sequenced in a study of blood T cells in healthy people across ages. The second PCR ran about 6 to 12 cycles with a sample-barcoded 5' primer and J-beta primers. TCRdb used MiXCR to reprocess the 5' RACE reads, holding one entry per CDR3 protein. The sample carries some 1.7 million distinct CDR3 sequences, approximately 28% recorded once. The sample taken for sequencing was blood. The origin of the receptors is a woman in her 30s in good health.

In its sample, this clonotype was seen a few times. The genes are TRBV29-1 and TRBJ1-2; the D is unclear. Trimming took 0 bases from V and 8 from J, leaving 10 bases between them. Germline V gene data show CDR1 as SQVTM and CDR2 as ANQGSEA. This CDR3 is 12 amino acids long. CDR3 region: CSVEDWTGGYTF. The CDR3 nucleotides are TGCAGCGTTGAAGATTGGACGGGAGGCTACACCTTC.

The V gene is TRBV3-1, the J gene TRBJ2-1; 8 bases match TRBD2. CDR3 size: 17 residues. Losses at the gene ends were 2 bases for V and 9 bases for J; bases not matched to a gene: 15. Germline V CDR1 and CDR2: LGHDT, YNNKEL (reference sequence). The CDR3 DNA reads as TGTGCCAGCAGCCAAATATTGACTAATAAGCGGGGGTTTGAGCAGTTCTTC. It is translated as CASSQILTNKRGFEQFF.

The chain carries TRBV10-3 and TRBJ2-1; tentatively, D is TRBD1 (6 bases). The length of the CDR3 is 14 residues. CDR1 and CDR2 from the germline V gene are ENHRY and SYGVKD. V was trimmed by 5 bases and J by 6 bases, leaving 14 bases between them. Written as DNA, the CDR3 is TGTGCCATCAGTAACTCTCAGGGGATCAATGAGCAGTTCTTC. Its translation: CAISNSQGINEQFF.

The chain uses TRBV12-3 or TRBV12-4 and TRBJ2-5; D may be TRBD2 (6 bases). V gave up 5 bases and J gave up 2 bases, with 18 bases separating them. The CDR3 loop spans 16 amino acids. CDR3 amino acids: CASSRDPGGIQETQYF. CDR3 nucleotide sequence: TGTGCCAGCAGTCGTGACCCCGGGGGTATTCAAGAGACCCAGTACTTC.

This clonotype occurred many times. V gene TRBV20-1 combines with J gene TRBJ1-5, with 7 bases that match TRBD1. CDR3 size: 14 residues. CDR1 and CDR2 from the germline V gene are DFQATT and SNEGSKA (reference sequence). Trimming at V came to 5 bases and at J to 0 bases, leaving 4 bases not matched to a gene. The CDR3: CSAGTAYSNQPQHF. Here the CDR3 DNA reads TGCAGTGCTGGGACAGCCTATAGCAATCAGCCCCAGCATTTT.

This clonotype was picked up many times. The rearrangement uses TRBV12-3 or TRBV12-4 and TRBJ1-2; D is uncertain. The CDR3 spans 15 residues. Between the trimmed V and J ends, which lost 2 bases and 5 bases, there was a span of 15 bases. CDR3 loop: CASSLMPGPLYGYTF. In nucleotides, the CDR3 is TGTGCCAGCAGTTTAATGCCAGGCCCCCTATATGGCTACACCTTC.

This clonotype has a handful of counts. This CDR3 reads CASKTDGSSYEQYF. The DNA of the CDR3 is TGCGCCAGCAAAACCGACGGGAGCTCCTACGAGCAGTACTTC. The chain joins TRBV5-1 to TRBJ2-7, with D possibly TRBD2 on 6 matching bases. Germline CDR1 and CDR2: SGHRS and YFSETQ. With 6 bases removed from V and 0 bases from J, the gap between germline ends came to 13 bases. The CDR3 loop spans 14 amino acids.

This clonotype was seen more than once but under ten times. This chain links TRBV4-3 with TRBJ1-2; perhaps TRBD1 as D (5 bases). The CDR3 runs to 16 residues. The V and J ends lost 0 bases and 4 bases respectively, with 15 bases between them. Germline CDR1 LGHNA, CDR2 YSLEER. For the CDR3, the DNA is TGCGCCAGCAGCCAAGACCCCACTCGGGGGATCTATGGCTACACCTTC. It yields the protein CASSQDPTRGIYGYTF.

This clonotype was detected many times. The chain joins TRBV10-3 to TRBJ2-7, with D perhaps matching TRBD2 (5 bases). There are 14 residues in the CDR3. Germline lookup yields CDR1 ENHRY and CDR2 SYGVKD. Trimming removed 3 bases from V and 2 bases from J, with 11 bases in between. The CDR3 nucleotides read TGTGCCATCAGTGATCGGCGGGTGACCTACGAGCAGTACTTC. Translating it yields CAISDRRVTYEQYF.

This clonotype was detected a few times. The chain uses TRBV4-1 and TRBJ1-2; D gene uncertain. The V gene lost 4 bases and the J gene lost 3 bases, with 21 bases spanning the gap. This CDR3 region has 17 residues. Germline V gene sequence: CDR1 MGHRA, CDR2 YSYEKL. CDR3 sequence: CASSPHPGQERDYGYTF. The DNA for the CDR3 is TGCGCCAGCAGCCCCCACCCTGGGCAGGAAAGGGACTATGGCTACACCTTC.

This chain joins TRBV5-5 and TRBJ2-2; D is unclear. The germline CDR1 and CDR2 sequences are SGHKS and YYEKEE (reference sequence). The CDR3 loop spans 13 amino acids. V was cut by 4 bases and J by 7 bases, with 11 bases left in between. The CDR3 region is CASSLMEVGELFF. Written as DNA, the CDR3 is TGTGCCAGCAGCCTTATGGAAGTCGGGGAGCTGTTTTTT. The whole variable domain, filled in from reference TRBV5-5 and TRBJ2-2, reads DAGVTQSPTHLIKTRGQQVTLRCSPISGHKSVSWYQQVLGQGPQFIFQYYEKEERGRGNFPDRFSARQFPNYSSELNVNALLLGDSALYLCASSLMEVGELFFGEGSRLTVL.

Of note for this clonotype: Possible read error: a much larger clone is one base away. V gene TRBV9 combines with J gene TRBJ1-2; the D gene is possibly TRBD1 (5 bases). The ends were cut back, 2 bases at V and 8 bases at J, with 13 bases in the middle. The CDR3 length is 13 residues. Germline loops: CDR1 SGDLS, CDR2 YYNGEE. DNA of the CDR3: TGTGCCAGCAGCGTTGCGGGGGAAGGGGGCTACACCTTC. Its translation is CASSVAGEGGYTF.

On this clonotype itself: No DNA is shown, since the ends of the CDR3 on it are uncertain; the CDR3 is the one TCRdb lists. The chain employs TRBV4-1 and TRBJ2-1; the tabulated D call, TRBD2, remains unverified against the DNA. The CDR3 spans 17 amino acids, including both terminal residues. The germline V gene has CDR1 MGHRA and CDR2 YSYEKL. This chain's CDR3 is CASSQFFGTSEYNEQFF.

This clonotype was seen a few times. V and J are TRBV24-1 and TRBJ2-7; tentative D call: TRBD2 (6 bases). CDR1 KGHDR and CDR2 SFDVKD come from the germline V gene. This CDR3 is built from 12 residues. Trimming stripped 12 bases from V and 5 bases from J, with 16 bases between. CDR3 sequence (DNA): TGTGCCTCCCCCGGAGGGGAGCACGAGCAGTACTTC. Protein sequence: CASPGGEHEQYF.

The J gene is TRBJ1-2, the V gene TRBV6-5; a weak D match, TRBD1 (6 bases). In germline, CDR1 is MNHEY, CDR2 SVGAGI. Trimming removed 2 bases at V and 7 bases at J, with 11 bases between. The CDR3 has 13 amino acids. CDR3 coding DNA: TGTGCCAGCAGTTACGAGGACAGAGGTGGCTACACCTTC. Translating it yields CASSYEDRGGYTF.

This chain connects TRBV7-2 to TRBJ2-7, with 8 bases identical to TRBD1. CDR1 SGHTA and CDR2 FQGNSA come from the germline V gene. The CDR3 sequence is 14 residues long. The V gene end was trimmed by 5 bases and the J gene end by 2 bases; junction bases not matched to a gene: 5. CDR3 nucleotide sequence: TGTGCCAGCAGCAATGCGGACAGGGCCTACGAGCAGTACTTC. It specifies CASSNADRAYEQYF.

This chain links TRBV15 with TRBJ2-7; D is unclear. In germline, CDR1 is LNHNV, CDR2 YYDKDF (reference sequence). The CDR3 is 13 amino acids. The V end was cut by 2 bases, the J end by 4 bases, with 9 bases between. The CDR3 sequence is CATSRRPSYEQYF. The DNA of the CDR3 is TGTGCCACCAGCAGAAGGCCTTCGTACGAGCAGTACTTC.

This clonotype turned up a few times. CDR3 loop: CASSEPGQGRSEQYF. The CDR3 DNA sequence: TGTGCCAGCAGTGAGCCGGGACAGGGAAGGAGCGAGCAGTACTTC. This chain connects TRBV25-1 to TRBJ2-5; TRBD1 aligns across 9 bases. The J call could be wrong; TRBJ2-7 is a better fit for the DNA end. The CDR3 totals 15 residues. CDR1 is MGHDK, CDR2 SYGVNS, per germline.

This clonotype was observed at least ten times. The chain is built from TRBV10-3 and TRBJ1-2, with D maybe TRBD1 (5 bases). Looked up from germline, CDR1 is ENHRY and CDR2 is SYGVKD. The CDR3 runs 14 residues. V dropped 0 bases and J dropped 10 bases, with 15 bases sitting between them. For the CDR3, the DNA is TGTGCCATCAGTGAGTCGGGCAGGGAAAAAGTCTACACCTTC. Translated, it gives CAISESGREKVYTF.

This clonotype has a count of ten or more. In nucleotides, the CDR3 is TGTGCCAGCAGCTCTCTAGCCTCTGGGGCCAACGTCCTGACTTTC. Amino acid sequence: CASSSLASGANVLTF. The chain carries TRBV7-3 and TRBJ2-6; D might be TRBD2 (5 bases). Germline CDR1 is SGHTA and CDR2 is FQGTGA. This CDR3 has 15 residues. V gave up 4 bases and J gave up 0 bases, with 7 bases separating them.

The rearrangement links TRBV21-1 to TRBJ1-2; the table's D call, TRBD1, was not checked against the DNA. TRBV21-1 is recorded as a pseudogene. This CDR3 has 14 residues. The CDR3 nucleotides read TGTGCCAGCAGCAAAATCGGGACCATCTATGGCTACACCTTC. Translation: CASSKIGTIYGYTF.

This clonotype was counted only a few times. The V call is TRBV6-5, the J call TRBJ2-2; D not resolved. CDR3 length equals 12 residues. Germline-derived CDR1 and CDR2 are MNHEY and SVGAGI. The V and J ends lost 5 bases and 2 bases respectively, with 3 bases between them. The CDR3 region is CASSNNTGELFF. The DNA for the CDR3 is TGTGCCAGCAGTAACAACACCGGGGAGCTGTTTTTT.

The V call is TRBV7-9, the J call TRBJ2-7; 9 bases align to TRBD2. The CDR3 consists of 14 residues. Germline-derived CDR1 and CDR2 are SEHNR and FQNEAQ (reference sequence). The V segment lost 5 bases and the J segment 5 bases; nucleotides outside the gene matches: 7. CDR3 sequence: CASSLTGTSNEQYF. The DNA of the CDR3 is TGTGCCAGCAGCCTAACCGGGACTAGCAACGAGCAGTACTTC.

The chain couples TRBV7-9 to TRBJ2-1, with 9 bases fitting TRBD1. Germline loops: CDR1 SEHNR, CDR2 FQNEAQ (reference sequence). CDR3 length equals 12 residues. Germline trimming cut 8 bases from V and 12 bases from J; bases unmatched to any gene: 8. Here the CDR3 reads CASEGQGNGQFF. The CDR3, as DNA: TGTGCCAGCGAAGGACAGGGGAACGGGCAGTTCTTC.